This T cell receptor (beta chain) was obtained from a study of Ad26.COV2.S vaccination and SARS-CoV-2 variants. Study context: It was the COV1001 Ad26.COV2.S trial arm that included the donor.

The CDR3 runs to 11 residues. Germline loops: CDR1 DFQATT, CDR2 SNEGSKA (reference sequence). V gave up 4 bases and J gave up 14 bases, with 16 bases separating them. Generated by immunoSEQ multiplex PCR, the TCRdb table keeps only in-frame clones and is missing some. This table holds fewer than 500,000 clones, approximately 89% found once. Specified treatment: 19 received Ad26.COV2.S at low or high dose, single or two shots; roughly 5 received placebo; per-sample allocation not given. Samples analyzed were those drawn on day 63 after the first vaccine or placebo injection. This sequence joins TRBV20-1 and TRBJ2-3; tentative D call: TRBD1 (5 bases). The sequencing here drew on peripheral blood, taken in a trial of Ad26.COV2.S vaccine versus placebo. The source is a person aged 18 to 59 who received the Ad26.COV2.S COVID-19 vaccine or a placebo. The CDR3 DNA reads as TGCAGTGCTACAGGGAACACAGGAACGTATTTT. It encodes CSATGNTGTYF.